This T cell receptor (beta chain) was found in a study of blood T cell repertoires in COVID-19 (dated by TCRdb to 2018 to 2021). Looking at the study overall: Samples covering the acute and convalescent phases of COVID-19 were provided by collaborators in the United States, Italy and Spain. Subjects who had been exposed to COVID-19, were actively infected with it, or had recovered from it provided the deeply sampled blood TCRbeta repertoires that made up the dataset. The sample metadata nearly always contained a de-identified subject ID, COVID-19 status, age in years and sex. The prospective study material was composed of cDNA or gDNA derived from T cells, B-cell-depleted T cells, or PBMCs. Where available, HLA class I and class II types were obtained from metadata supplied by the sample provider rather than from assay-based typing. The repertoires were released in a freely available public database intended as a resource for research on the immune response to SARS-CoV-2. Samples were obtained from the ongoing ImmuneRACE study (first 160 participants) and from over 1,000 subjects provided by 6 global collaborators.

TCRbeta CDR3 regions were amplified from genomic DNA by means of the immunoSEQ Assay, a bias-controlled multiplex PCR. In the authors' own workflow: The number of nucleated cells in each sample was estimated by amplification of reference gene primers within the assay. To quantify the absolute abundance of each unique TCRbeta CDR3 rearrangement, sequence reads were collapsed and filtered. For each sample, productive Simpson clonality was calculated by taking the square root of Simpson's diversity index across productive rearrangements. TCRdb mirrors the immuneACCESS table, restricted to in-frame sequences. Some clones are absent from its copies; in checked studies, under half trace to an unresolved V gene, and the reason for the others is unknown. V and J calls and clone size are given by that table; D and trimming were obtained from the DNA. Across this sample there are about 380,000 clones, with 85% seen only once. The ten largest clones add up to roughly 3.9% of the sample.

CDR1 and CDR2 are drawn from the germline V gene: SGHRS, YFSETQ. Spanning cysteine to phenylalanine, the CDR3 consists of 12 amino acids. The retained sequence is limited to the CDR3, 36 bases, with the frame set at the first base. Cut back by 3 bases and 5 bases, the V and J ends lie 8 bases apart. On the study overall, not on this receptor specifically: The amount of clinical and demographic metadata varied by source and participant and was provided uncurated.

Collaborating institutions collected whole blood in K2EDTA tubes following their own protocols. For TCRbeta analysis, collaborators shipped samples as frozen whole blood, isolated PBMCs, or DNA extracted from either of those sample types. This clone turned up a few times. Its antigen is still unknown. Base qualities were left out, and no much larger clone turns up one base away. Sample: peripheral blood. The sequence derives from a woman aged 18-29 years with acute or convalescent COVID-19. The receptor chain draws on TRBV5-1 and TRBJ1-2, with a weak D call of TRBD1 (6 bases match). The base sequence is TGCGCCAGCAGCTCCGGGACATATGGCTACACCTTC. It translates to CASSSGTYGYTF.